The 8 T cell receptor beta chains below all came from one sample that was sequenced in a study of blood T cell repertoires in COVID-19. The protocol was immunoSEQ multiplex PCR, while the TCRdb copy is restricted to in-frame clones and leaves out a portion. The table lists around 22,000 clones, about 90% of them singletons. The sample consisted of peripheral blood. The receptor source for this set is a woman in her 70s with active COVID-19.

The J gene is TRBJ2-5, the V gene TRBV7-9; perhaps TRBD1 as D (5 bases). The CDR3 is made up of 15 amino acids. Germline values: CDR1 SEHNR, CDR2 FQNEAQ (reference sequence). V lost 1 base to trimming and J lost 5 bases, with 14 bases between them. DNA of the CDR3: TGTGCCAGCAGCTTAGACCTGACAGCGCAGGAGACCCAGTACTTC. This translates into CASSLDLTAQETQYF. The full variable domain, completed using reference TRBV7-9 and TRBJ2-5, is DTGVSQNPRHKITKRGQNVTFRCDPISEHNRLYWYRQTLGQGPEFLTYFQNEAQLEKSRLLSDRFSAERPKGSFSTLEIQRTEQGDSAMYLCASSLDLTAQETQYFGPGTRLLVL.

The chain has TRBV5-1 and TRBJ1-2, with 7 bases lining up with TRBD1. The trim removed 0 bases at V and 4 bases at J, leaving 6 bases unmatched. CDR3 size: 15 residues. The germline CDR1 and CDR2 sequences are SGHRS and YFSETQ. The CDR3 region has the DNA TGCGCCAGCAGCTTGGAAGGACAGGACATCTATGGCTACACCTTC. This encodes CASSLEGQDIYGYTF.

This chain joins TRBV30 and TRBJ1-6; D possibly corresponds to TRBD1 (5 bases). The CDR3 has 13 residues. The V and J ends lost 2 bases and 10 bases respectively, with 12 bases between them. Germline CDR1 GTSNPN, CDR2 SVGIG (reference sequence). For the CDR3, the DNA is TGTGCCTGGAGTCTAACAGGCGGCTCACCCCTCCACTTT. Protein sequence: CAWSLTGGSPLHF.

This chain connects TRBV6-1 to TRBJ2-7; D gene uncertain. CDR1 is MNHNS and CDR2 is SASEGT in the germline V gene. The CDR3 contains 13 residues. The V end was cut by 3 bases, the J end by 1 base, with 7 bases between. The CDR3 DNA follows: TGTGCCAGCAGTGAGCAGCGTTCCTACGAGCAGTACTTC. This codes for CASSEQRSYEQYF.

The V gene is TRBV30, the J gene TRBJ2-3; the match to TRBD2 covers 7 bases. V dropped 0 bases and J dropped 9; count of bases not matched to a gene: 6. Germline V CDR1 and CDR2: GTSNPN, SVGIG (reference sequence). The CDR3 runs 13 residues. The CDR3 DNA reads TGTGCCTGGAGTGTAGGCGGGAGAGGGACGCAGTATTTT. As protein: CAWSVGGRGTQYF.

V is TRBV6-5 and J is TRBJ1-2, with 7 bases that match TRBD1. The CDR3 contains 14 residues. CDR1 and CDR2 (germline): MNHEY, SVGAGI. With V trimmed by 5 bases and J by 4 bases, 7 bases remained unmatched. This chain's CDR3 is CASSTPDRAYGYTF. CDR3 bases: TGTGCCAGCAGTACCCCCGACAGGGCCTATGGCTACACCTTC.

This clone was counted once. This sequence joins TRBV5-1 and TRBJ2-2, with 9 bases aligning to TRBD2. The CDR3 length is 15 residues. V lost 3 bases and J lost 5; bases outside the gene matches: 5. CDR1 is SGHRS, CDR2 YFSETQ, per germline. CDR3 sequence reads: CASSYSSGRTGELFF. CDR3 nucleotides: TGCGCCAGCAGCTATAGCAGCGGGAGGACCGGGGAGCTGTTTTTT.

This sequence joins TRBV12-3 or TRBV12-4 and TRBJ2-1, with 8 bases fitting TRBD2. Unmatched junction bases numbered 8, after V lost 4 bases and J lost 15 bases. The CDR3 is 12 amino acids. CDR3 sequence (DNA): TGTGCCAGCAGTTCAACCGGGACTAGGTGGTTCTTC. It codes for CASSSTGTRWFF.